Detailed here is one T cell receptor (beta chain). This sample was included in a study of PD-L1 blockade in urothelial cancer. Germline CDR1 SGHNT, CDR2 YENEEA. The V gene end was trimmed by 5 bases and the J gene end by 6 bases; junction bases not matched to a gene: 15. This CDR3 contains 16 residues. As for time point: pretreatment peripheral blood. The protocol was immunoSEQ multiplex PCR, while the TCRdb copy is restricted to in-frame clones and leaves out a portion. The repertoire holds about 95,000 clones, around 87% seen once, with under 2% in the top ten. This sequence was found in a man between 60 and 75 years old with urothelial cancer. The specimen was PBMCs, collected around atezolizumab (anti-PD-L1) treatment. The rearrangement links TRBV11-3 to TRBJ2-7; 8 bases are a match to TRBD2. The CDR3 spells CASSPRLASGLSEQYF. The CDR3 DNA reads as TGTGCCAGCAGCCCGCGTCTGGCTAGCGGGCTCTCCGAGCAGTACTTC.